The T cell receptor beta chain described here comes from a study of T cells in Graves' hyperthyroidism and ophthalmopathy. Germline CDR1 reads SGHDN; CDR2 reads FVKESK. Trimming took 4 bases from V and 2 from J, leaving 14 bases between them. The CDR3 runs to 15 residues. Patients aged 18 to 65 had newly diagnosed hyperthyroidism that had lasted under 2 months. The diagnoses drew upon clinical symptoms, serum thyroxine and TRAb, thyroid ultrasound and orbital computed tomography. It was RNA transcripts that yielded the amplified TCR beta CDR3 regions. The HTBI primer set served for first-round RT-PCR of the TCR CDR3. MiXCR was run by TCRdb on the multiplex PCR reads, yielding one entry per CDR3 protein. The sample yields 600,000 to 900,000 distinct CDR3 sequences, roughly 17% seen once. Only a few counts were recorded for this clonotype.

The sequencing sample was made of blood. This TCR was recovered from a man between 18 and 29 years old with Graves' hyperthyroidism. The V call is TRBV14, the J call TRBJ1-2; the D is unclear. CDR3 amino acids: CASSPPGRDNYGYTF. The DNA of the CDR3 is TGTGCCAGCAGCCCCCCCGGCAGAGACAACTATGGCTACACCTTC.